Sequencing of this T cell receptor (beta chain) was carried out in a study of cytomegalovirus exposure and HLA in healthy donors. With regard to this clone: What it binds is unknown.

The CDR3 is made up of 15 amino acids. The V gene's germline CDR1 is SNHLY and CDR2 FYNNEI. After removal of 5 bases from V and 4 bases from J, the junction contained 7 bases not matched to a gene. Generated by immunoSEQ multiplex PCR, the TCRdb table keeps only in-frame clones and is missing some. The data hold approximately 300,000 clones, with about 85% observed a single time. Donors came from a validation cohort of 95 to 150 subjects, distinct from the first 666-subject cohort. Study observations and caveats: For cytomegalovirus status, the classifier reportedly gave diagnoses with high specificity and sensitivity. The tendency of first-cohort TCR clusters to co-occur in the 95 to 150 validation repertoires was the finding of a later analysis. The authors listed approximately 150 TCR beta chains as cytomegalovirus-associated.

The chain recombines TRBV2 with TRBJ1-4; 7 bases are shared with TRBD1. This TCR was recovered from a woman in her 30s in good health and CMV-seropositive. Sequencing was performed on PBMCs. The CDR3 coding sequence is TGTGCCAGCAGTACCTACAGGGGCCTTAATGAAAAACTGTTTTTT. It yields the protein CASSTYRGLNEKLFF.